Listed below are T cell receptor beta chains from one sample, sequenced in a study of memory CD4+ T cells and cytomegalovirus serostatus. Sequenced by immunoSEQ multiplex PCR; TCRdb stores in-frame clones only, minus some. The table lists tens of thousands of clones, roughly 72% of them singletons. The sample comprised memory CD4+ T cells from blood. These TCRs come from an adult in good health and CMV-seronegative. Both conserved end residues are part of each CDR3. The D gene is left open where the match is weak. Rows give clone size only sometimes, using once, few, many, or a class for an expanded clone.

CDR3 protein: CASSDPLSGNTIYF
CDR3 DNA: TGTGCCAGCAGTGATCCCCTCTCTGGAAACACCATATATTTT
V gene: TRBV6-1
D gene: .
clone size: once
J gene: TRBJ1-3

CDR3 protein: CASSFEGGGMSYEQYF
CDR3 DNA: TGTGCCAGCAGCTTCGAAGGAGGGGGGATGTCCTACGAGCAGTACTTC
V gene: TRBV7-9
D gene: .
clone size: .
J gene: TRBJ2-7

CDR3 protein: CASSQVRGLRGYTF
CDR3 DNA: TGTGCCAGCAGCCAAGTACGGGGTTTGCGCGGCTACACCTTC
V gene: TRBV14
D gene: .
clone size: .
J gene: TRBJ1-2

CDR3 protein: CASSFGQSYGYTF
CDR3 DNA: TGTGCCAGCAGTTTCGGCCAGAGCTATGGCTACACCTTC
V gene: TRBV28
D gene: .
clone size: .
J gene: TRBJ1-2

CDR3 protein: CASSPWTANTGELFF
CDR3 DNA: TGTGCCAGCAGTCCTTGGACGGCGAACACCGGGGAGCTGTTTTTT
V gene: TRBV6-5
D gene: .
clone size: .
J gene: TRBJ2-2

CDR3 protein: CASSEIGLAKNIQYF
CDR3 DNA: TGTGCCAGCAGTGAGATAGGGTTAGCCAAAAACATTCAGTACTTC
V gene: TRBV6-1
D gene: .
clone size: .
J gene: TRBJ2-4

CDR3 protein: CAGGDISGNTIYF
CDR3 DNA: TGTGCCGGAGGAGATATCTCTGGAAACACCATATATTTT
V gene: TRBV6-6
D gene: .
clone size: once
J gene: TRBJ1-3

CDR3 protein: CASSFATGGGEKLFF
CDR3 DNA: TGTGCCAGCAGCTTCGCGACAGGGGGCGGAGAAAAACTGTTTTTT
V gene: TRBV7-2
D gene: TRBD1
clone size: once
J gene: TRBJ1-4

CDR3 protein: CASSFRAENQPQHF
CDR3 DNA: TGTGCCAGCAGCTTCCGGGCAGAAAATCAGCCCCAGCATTTT
V gene: TRBV5-6
D gene: .
clone size: few
J gene: TRBJ1-5

CDR3 protein: CASSPTAGQVNQPQHF
CDR3 DNA: TGTGCCAGCTCACCCACGGCCGGACAGGTCAATCAGCCCCAGCATTTT
V gene: TRBV18
D gene: TRBD1
clone size: .
J gene: TRBJ1-5

CDR3 protein: CATTSNQGALAYEQYF
CDR3 DNA: TGTGCCACTACTTCTAATCAGGGGGCGCTGGCCTACGAGCAGTACTTC
V gene: TRBV2
D gene: TRBD1
clone size: .
J gene: TRBJ2-7

CDR3 protein: CASSHLLELDNEQFF
CDR3 DNA: TGCGCCAGCAGCCACCTACTGGAGCTGGACAATGAGCAGTTCTTC
V gene: TRBV4-3
D gene: .
clone size: .
J gene: TRBJ2-1

CDR3 protein: CASSLFYNEQFF
CDR3 DNA: TGTGCCAGCAGTTTATTCTACAATGAGCAGTTCTTC
V gene: TRBV28
D gene: .
clone size: .
J gene: TRBJ2-1

CDR3 protein: CASSIARGNYGYTF
CDR3 DNA: TGTGCCAGTAGTATAGCTCGGGGAAACTATGGCTACACCTTC
V gene: TRBV19
D gene: .
clone size: .
J gene: TRBJ1-2

CDR3 protein: CASSLIITAATEAFF
CDR3 DNA: TGTGCCAGCAGCCTAATAATCACGGCAGCCACTGAAGCTTTCTTT
V gene: TRBV5-5
D gene: .
clone size: .
J gene: TRBJ1-1

CDR3 protein: CASSLIPHRGSYNEQFF
CDR3 DNA: TGCGCCAGCAGCCTCATACCCCACCGGGGATCCTACAATGAGCAGTTCTTC
V gene: TRBV4-3
D gene: .
clone size: .
J gene: TRBJ2-1

CDR3 protein: CAWHSPGQGYSPLHF
CDR3 DNA: TGTGCCTGGCATAGCCCGGGACAGGGATATTCACCCCTCCACTTT
V gene: TRBV30
D gene: TRBD1
clone size: .
J gene: TRBJ1-6

CDR3 protein: CAWSVGAKMTGNTIYF
CDR3 DNA: TGTGCCTGGAGTGTCGGGGCCAAGATGACTGGAAACACCATATATTTT
V gene: TRBV30
D gene: .
clone size: few
J gene: TRBJ1-3

CDR3 protein: CASSQGAATGNNEQFF
CDR3 DNA: TGCGCCAGCAGCCAAGGGGCCGCTACAGGCAACAATGAGCAGTTCTTC
V gene: TRBV4-3
D gene: .
clone size: .
J gene: TRBJ2-1

CDR3 protein: CASSLEDRDRGGGELFF
CDR3 DNA: TGTGCCAGCAGCTTGGAGGATCGGGACAGGGGTGGCGGGGAGCTGTTTTTT
V gene: TRBV5-4
D gene: TRBD1
clone size: .
J gene: TRBJ2-2

CDR3 protein: CASSLAPDGQPQHF
CDR3 DNA: TGTGCCAGCAGCTTGGCTCCGGACGGCCAGCCCCAGCATTTT
V gene: TRBV5-5
D gene: .
clone size: .
J gene: TRBJ1-5

CDR3 protein: CASSWGKAPRGEKLFF
CDR3 DNA: TGTGCCAGCAGCTGGGGGAAGGCCCCCCGCGGTGAAAAACTGTTTTTT
V gene: TRBV28
D gene: .
clone size: .
J gene: TRBJ1-4

CDR3 protein: CASSGGQGFKNIQYF
CDR3 DNA: TGTGCCAGCAGCGGCGGACAGGGCTTCAAAAACATTCAGTACTTC
V gene: TRBV14
D gene: TRBD1
clone size: .
J gene: TRBJ2-4

CDR3 protein: CASSRGLGGDTQYF
CDR3 DNA: TGTGCTAGCAGCCGGGGATTAGGAGGAGATACGCAGTATTTT
V gene: TRBV7-7
D gene: .
clone size: .
J gene: TRBJ2-3

CDR3 protein: CASSIKAASSGANVLTF
CDR3 DNA: TGTGCCAGTAGTATAAAGGCGGCCAGCTCTGGGGCCAACGTCCTGACTTTC
V gene: TRBV19
D gene: .
clone size: .
J gene: TRBJ2-6

CDR3 protein: CASSLGQGAHYGYTF
CDR3 DNA: TGTGCCAGCAGCTTAGGACAAGGGGCTCACTATGGCTACACCTTC
V gene: TRBV7-9
D gene: .
clone size: once
J gene: TRBJ1-2

CDR3 protein: CASSVVKGGGGEAFF
CDR3 DNA: TGTGCCAGCAGCGTTGTGAAGGGCGGAGGAGGTGAAGCTTTCTTT
V gene: TRBV5-8
D gene: .
clone size: once
J gene: TRBJ1-1

CDR3 protein: CASSLSSGQETQYF
CDR3 DNA: TGTGCCAGCAGCCTCTCTAGCGGGCAAGAGACCCAGTACTTC
V gene: TRBV7-2
D gene: TRBD2
clone size: .
J gene: TRBJ2-5

CDR3 protein: CASSPNRDRNRGYTF
CDR3 DNA: TGTGCCAGCTCACCAAACCGGGACAGGAATAGAGGCTACACCTTC
V gene: TRBV18
D gene: TRBD1
clone size: .
J gene: TRBJ1-2

CDR3 protein: CASSGQGASYEQYF
CDR3 DNA: TGTGCCAGCAGCGGACAGGGAGCTTCCTACGAGCAGTACTTC
V gene: TRBV7-9
D gene: TRBD1
clone size: few
J gene: TRBJ2-7

CDR3 protein: CAISEADRAIYGYTF
CDR3 DNA: TGTGCCATCAGTGAGGCCGACAGGGCGATATATGGCTACACCTTC
V gene: TRBV10-3
D gene: TRBD1
clone size: .
J gene: TRBJ1-2

CDR3 protein: CASSQQGGGNTIYF
CDR3 DNA: TGTGCCAGCTCACAACAGGGAGGCGGAAACACCATATATTTT
V gene: TRBV18
D gene: .
clone size: .
J gene: TRBJ1-3

CDR3 protein: CASSLGGRGEAQYF
CDR3 DNA: TGTGCCAGCAGCTTAGGGGGCAGGGGGGAAGCGCAGTACTTC
V gene: TRBV7-2
D gene: .
clone size: .
J gene: TRBJ2-7

CDR3 protein: CASSKGRSTYEQYF
CDR3 DNA: TGTGCCAGTAGTAAGGGTCGTTCAACCTACGAGCAGTACTTC
V gene: TRBV19
D gene: .
clone size: .
J gene: TRBJ2-7

CDR3 protein: CASSQGLDRGEKLFF
CDR3 DNA: TGCGCCAGCAGCCAAGGTCTTGACAGGGGGGAAAAACTGTTTTTT
V gene: TRBV4-3
D gene: TRBD1
clone size: few
J gene: TRBJ1-4

CDR3 protein: CASSRSGVSYEQYF
CDR3 DNA: TGTGCCAGCTCACGCTCAGGGGTGTCCTACGAGCAGTACTTC
V gene: TRBV18
D gene: .
clone size: .
J gene: TRBJ2-7

CDR3 protein: CASSESGPANEQFF
CDR3 DNA: TGCGCCAGCAGTGAGTCGGGGCCAGCCAATGAGCAGTTCTTC
V gene: TRBV10-1
D gene: .
clone size: .
J gene: TRBJ2-1

CDR3 protein: CASSASRLGGRTEAFF
CDR3 DNA: TGTGCCAGCAGCGCCAGTAGGTTAGGGGGCAGGACTGAAGCTTTCTTT
V gene: TRBV9
D gene: TRBD1
clone size: .
J gene: TRBJ1-1

CDR3 protein: CASSKAYGYTF
CDR3 DNA: TGTGCCAGCAGCAAGGCCTATGGCTACACCTTC
V gene: TRBV7-3
D gene: .
clone size: .
J gene: TRBJ1-2

CDR3 protein: CASSLFGARVRGAFF
CDR3 DNA: TGTGCCAGCAGTTTATTCGGGGCTCGGGTCCGGGGAGCTTTCTTT
V gene: TRBV28
D gene: .
clone size: .
J gene: TRBJ1-1

CDR3 protein: CAISVGKGGEAFF
CDR3 DNA: TGTGCCATCAGTGTGGGGAAGGGGGGTGAAGCTTTCTTT
V gene: TRBV10-3
D gene: .
clone size: .
J gene: TRBJ1-1

CDR3 protein: CASSQGGDYEQYF
CDR3 DNA: TGCGCCAGCAGCCAAGGAGGGGACTACGAGCAGTACTTC
V gene: TRBV4-1
D gene: .
clone size: .
J gene: TRBJ2-7

CDR3 protein: CASSVAQGSGEKLFF
CDR3 DNA: TGTGCCAGCAGCGTAGCTCAGGGGTCGGGGGAAAAACTGTTTTTT
V gene: TRBV9
D gene: .
clone size: .
J gene: TRBJ1-4

CDR3 protein: CASSADRGDIQYF
CDR3 DNA: TGTGCCAGCAGCGCGGACAGGGGGGACATTCAGTACTTC
V gene: TRBV5-4
D gene: TRBD1
clone size: .
J gene: TRBJ2-4

CDR3 protein: CASSLALTNSPLHF
CDR3 DNA: TGCGCCAGCAGCTTGGCCTTAACGAATTCACCCCTCCACTTT
V gene: TRBV5-1
D gene: .
clone size: .
J gene: TRBJ1-6

CDR3 protein: CASRPPPGTGGQSSYEQYF
CDR3 DNA: TGTGCCAGCAGACCTCCTCCCGGGACAGGGGGCCAGAGCTCCTACGAGCAGTACTTC
V gene: TRBV7-2
D gene: TRBD1
clone size: once
J gene: TRBJ2-7

CDR3 protein: CASSPRTSGGIVDTQYF
CDR3 DNA: TGTGCCAGCAGTCCCCGGACTAGCGGGGGAATCGTAGATACGCAGTATTTT
V gene: TRBV27
D gene: TRBD2
clone size: .
J gene: TRBJ2-3

CDR3 protein: CASSLLADSYNEQFF
CDR3 DNA: TGTGCCAGCAGTCTACTAGCGGACTCCTACAATGAGCAGTTCTTC
V gene: TRBV6-6
D gene: TRBD2
clone size: .
J gene: TRBJ2-1

CDR3 protein: CASNLASLTDTQYF
CDR3 DNA: TGTGCCAGCAACCTAGCAAGCCTCACAGATACGCAGTATTTT
V gene: TRBV11-2
D gene: .
clone size: few
J gene: TRBJ2-3

CDR3 protein: CASSPMPGQGRDTQYF
CDR3 DNA: TGTGCCAGCAGCCCGATGCCGGGACAGGGGCGAGATACGCAGTATTTT
V gene: TRBV7-3
D gene: TRBD1
clone size: .
J gene: TRBJ2-3

CDR3 protein: CASSLEDPRDEQFF
CDR3 DNA: TGTGCCAGCAGCTTAGAGGACCCCAGGGATGAGCAGTTCTTC
V gene: TRBV7-8
D gene: .
clone size: .
J gene: TRBJ2-1

CDR3 protein: CASKVNYGYTF
CDR3 DNA: TGTGCCAGCAAAGTTAACTATGGCTACACCTTC
V gene: TRBV28
D gene: .
clone size: .
J gene: TRBJ1-2